The 7 T cell receptor beta chains presented below share a single source sample, sequenced in a study of T cells after yellow fever vaccination. From the 5' RACE reads, TCRdb called clonotypes with MiXCR, one entry per CDR3 protein. The table has over 150,000 distinct CDR3 sequences, 5.5% to 7.5% seen once. The sample in question was CD4+ T cells sorted from PBMCs, obtained 4 to 5 days after the first yellow fever vaccination. The receptors were gathered from a man between 18 and 29 years old who received the YFV17D yellow fever vaccine.

Many counts were recorded for this clonotype. The CDR3 DNA sequence: TGTGCCAGCAGTGTTGAACTAGTTGTGTCCTACGAGCAGTACGTC. It is translated as CASSVELVVSYEQYV. The chain employs TRBV6-1 and TRBJ2-7; a possible D gene is TRBD2 (5 bases). The length of the CDR3 is 15 residues. The ends were cut back, 4 bases at V and 1 base at J, with 14 bases in the middle. CDR1 is MNHNS and CDR2 is SASEGT in the germline V gene.

The chain has TRBV7-9 and TRBJ2-3; 7 bases align to TRBD1. The CDR3 contains 14 residues. J lost 6 bases, V lost 3 bases, and 6 bases had no gene match. In germline, CDR1 is SEHNR, CDR2 FQNEAQ (reference sequence). The CDR3 region has the DNA TGTGCCAGCAGCTTGGACCTAGGGGGCGATACGCAGTATTTT. Amino acid sequence: CASSLDLGGDTQYF.

There are many counts of this clonotype. J is TRBJ2-1 and V is TRBV12-3 or TRBV12-4, with D perhaps TRBD1 or TRBD2 (5 bases each). V lost 5 bases, J lost 8 bases, and 13 bases lay in between. The CDR3 has 13 residues. In nucleotides, the CDR3 is TGTGCCAGCAGTATTGCTCGGGGCGATGAGCAGTTCTTC. Translated: CASSIARGDEQFF.

To note about this clonotype: Since a much larger clone is just one base distant, this may be a read error. The gene calls are TRBV4-3 and TRBJ2-1; a possible D gene is TRBD1 (5 bases). The CDR3 spans 13 residues. Germline CDR1 is LGHNA and CDR2 is YSLEER. Here the CDR3 DNA reads TGCGACAGCAGCCAAGGGGCAGCAAATGAGCAGTTCTTC. It specifies CDSSQGAANEQFF.

The chain joins TRBV20-1 to TRBJ1-5; D remains ambiguous. Trimming stripped 3 bases from V and 0 bases from J, with 6 bases between. The CDR3 length is 13 residues. CDR1 is DFQATT, CDR2 SNEGSKA, per germline (reference sequence). CDR3 in amino acids: CSASGYSNQPQHF. CDR3 sequence (DNA): TGCAGTGCTAGCGGTTATAGCAATCAGCCCCAGCATTTT.

This clonotype has a count of ten or more. The chain joins TRBV12-3 or TRBV12-4 to TRBJ1-5, with D maybe TRBD1 (5 bases). The CDR3 extends over 13 amino acids. Trimming shortened V by 1 base and J by 7 bases, and 8 bases separated the two germline ends. The CDR3 region has the DNA TGTGCCAGCAGTTTAGAGGGGTTACAGCCCCAGCATTTT. Encoded protein: CASSLEGLQPQHF.

At least ten counts were recorded for this clonotype. The CDR3 here is CASSLTSYNEQFF. CDR3 nucleotide sequence: TGTGCCAGCAGCTTAACGAGCTACAATGAGCAGTTCTTC. V gene TRBV7-2 combines with J gene TRBJ2-1; D is ambiguous. Germline V lookup: CDR1 SGHTA, CDR2 FQGNSA. V lost 2 bases and J lost 3, with 5 bases in between. This CDR3 contains 13 residues.